These 6 T cell receptor beta chains were sequenced from one sample in a study of beta chain features in type 1 diabetes. Expressed TCRB transcripts were sequenced because the isolated RNA had all been reverse transcribed beforehand. Here immunoSEQ multiplex PCR was the method, and the copy in TCRdb shows in-frame clones only, minus some. The sample contains some 63,000 clones, approximately 59% of which appear only once. Sequencing was done on a sample of Tregs from blood. The source is a woman younger than 35 in good health.

The V gene is TRBV5-5, the J gene TRBJ2-1, with 10 nucleotides matching TRBD2. Germline-derived CDR1 and CDR2 are SGHKS and YYEKEE (reference sequence). V gave up 4 bases and J gave up 13 bases; unmatched junction bases: 5. CDR3 size: 12 residues. As DNA, the CDR3 is TGTGCCAGCAGCCGATCTAGCGGGAGTCAGTTCTTC. Translated, it gives CASSRSSGSQFF.

The chain carries TRBV18 and TRBJ2-1, with TRBD1 as a possible D gene (6 bases). The V end was cut by 2 bases, the J end by 6 bases, with 8 bases between. This CDR3 has 13 residues. Germline CDR1 reads KGHSH; CDR2 reads LQKENI. The CDR3 region has the DNA TGTGCCAGCTCACCAATGGGGGCCAATGAGCAGTTCTTC. This encodes CASSPMGANEQFF.

This clone has just one count. This chain uses TRBV7-2 with TRBJ2-7; TRBD1 aligns across 11 bases. Per the germline V gene, CDR1 is SGHTA and CDR2 is FQGNSA. The ends lost 6 bases at V and 5 bases at J; junction bases unmatched: 6. The CDR3 covers 14 residues. The CDR3 sequence: CASRTDRGLNEQYF. The CDR3 DNA reads TGTGCCAGCAGAACGGACAGGGGGCTTAACGAGCAGTACTTC.

The table lists this clone with a few counts. The chain couples TRBV5-1 to TRBJ1-1, with a possible D match to TRBD1 (5 bases). The germline V gene has CDR1 SGHRS and CDR2 YFSETQ. Trimming stripped 4 bases from V and 1 base from J, with 8 bases between. There are 13 residues in the CDR3. CDR3 sequence: CASSTGQNTEAFF. The CDR3 DNA follows: TGCGCCAGCAGCACCGGACAGAACACTGAAGCTTTCTTT.

The V call is TRBV23-1, the J call TRBJ1-1; a weak D match, TRBD1 (6 bases). TRBV23-1 is labeled an ORF, and its function is uncertain. The CDR3 length is 15 residues. Trimming removed 7 bases at V and 3 bases at J, with 18 bases between. The CDR3 region has the DNA TGCGCCAGCAAGTCGGGGCGGGGGGCGGACACTGAAGCTTTCTTT. Protein: CASKSGRGADTEAFF.

This clone was counted between two and nine times. CDR3 coding DNA: TGTGCCAGCAGTGAAATGAGAGGCCCCGGGGAGCTGTTTTTT. Translated: CASSEMRGPGELFF. The V gene is TRBV2, the J gene TRBJ2-2; no definite D call. The V gene's germline CDR1 is SNHLY and CDR2 FYNNEI. The V gene lost 2 bases and the J gene lost 6 bases, with 10 bases spanning the gap. The CDR3 length is 14 residues.